The 23 T cell receptor beta chains listed next were all sequenced from one sample in a study of shared clonotypes between healthy human individuals (dated by TCRdb to 2020 to 2022). CD8 naive samples consisted of CD45RO-negative cells that were positively selected for CCR7, yielding a CD45RA+CCR7+ population without TemRA cells. Receptor amplification or capture employed the immunoSEQ multiplex PCR assay. TCRdb retrieved this table from immuneACCESS and kept in-frame rearrangements only. Not all clones are present; in checked studies, unresolved V genes account for under half, and no reason is known for the remainder. Across this sample there are around 580,000 clones, with roughly 98% seen only once. The leading ten clones occupy roughly 0.29% of the sample. Source material: naive CD8+ T cells sorted from blood. The cell subset or site label, read with the paper, signifies: CD45RA+CCR7+. Receptor source: a young man in good health.

The chain has TRBV19 and TRBJ2-5, with D possibly being TRBD1 (6 bases). CDR3 size: 15 residues. Germline lookup yields CDR1 LNHDA and CDR2 SQIVND (reference sequence). V gave up 6 bases and J gave up 5 bases, with 19 bases separating them. For the CDR3, the DNA is TGTGCCAGTAGCACAGGGTGGGCCACAAGGGAGACCCAGTACTTC. Translating it yields CASSTGWATRETQYF.

V is TRBV14 and J is TRBJ1-2; D uncertain. This CDR3 is 14 amino acids long. Trimming stripped 1 base from V and 4 bases from J, with 10 bases between. CDR1 and CDR2 from the germline V gene are SGHDN and FVKESK. The CDR3 DNA sequence: TGTGCCAGCAGCCAAGCGGCGGACCTCTATGGCTACACCTTC. This gives the protein CASSQAADLYGYTF.

The V and J genes are TRBV10-2 and TRBJ2-7; TRBD2 matches 9 bases. This CDR3 is built from 14 residues. Germline CDR1 is WSHSY and CDR2 is SAAADI. The J segment lost 3 bases and the V segment lost 2 bases, leaving 2 bases of the junction unmatched. The CDR3 region is CASSELAGIYEQYF. In DNA form, the CDR3 reads TGCGCCAGCAGTGAGCTAGCGGGGATCTACGAGCAGTACTTC.

The chain carries TRBV2 and TRBJ2-3; no clear D. Germline lookup yields CDR1 SNHLY and CDR2 FYNNEI. The CDR3 is 13 residues long. CDR3 region: CEVGTSDADTQYF. In DNA, the CDR3 is TGTGAAGTGGGTACCTCGGACGCAGATACGCAGTATTTT.

This sequence joins TRBV15 and TRBJ1-2; D unclear. Trimming stripped 4 bases from V and 4 bases from J, with 25 bases between. Germline V gives CDR1 LNHNV, CDR2 YYDKDF (reference sequence). The CDR3 runs 18 residues. The CDR3 sequence is CATSIGGLPLVHGYGYTF. In DNA, the CDR3 is TGTGCCACCAGCATAGGAGGTCTCCCCCTAGTTCACGGCTATGGCTACACCTTC.

The rearrangement joins TRBV23-1 to TRBJ1-4; D call uncertain. TRBV23-1 qualifies as an ORF whose function is uncertain. This CDR3 contains 10 residues. V dropped 5 bases and J dropped 12 bases, with 7 bases sitting between them. CDR3 loop: CASSFEELFF. In nucleotides, the CDR3 is TGCGCCAGCAGTTTCGAGGAACTGTTTTTT.

The chain has TRBV27 and TRBJ2-7; D unresolved. Trimming removed 3 bases at V and 5 bases at J, with 17 bases between. Germline CDR1 MNHEY, CDR2 SMNVEV (reference sequence). The CDR3 has 15 amino acids. Here the CDR3 DNA reads TGTGCCAGCAGTTTGTCCAGGCACAATCCTGACGAGCAGTACTTC. Protein product: CASSLSRHNPDEQYF.

The chain links TRBV7-9 to TRBJ2-7; 9 bases are shared with TRBD2. The CDR3 runs to 14 residues. The germline V gene has CDR1 SEHNR and CDR2 FQNEAQ (reference sequence). After removal of 4 bases from V and 4 bases from J, the junction contained 5 bases not matched to a gene. The CDR3 reads CASSWIAGDYEQYF. CDR3 in DNA: TGTGCCAGCAGCTGGATAGCGGGGGATTACGAGCAGTACTTC. The full variable domain, rest sourced from reference TRBV7-9 and TRBJ2-7, is DTGVSQNPRHKITKRGQNVTFRCDPISEHNRLYWYRQTLGQGPEFLTYFQNEAQLEKSRLLSDRFSAERPKGSFSTLEIQRTEQGDSAMYLCASSWIAGDYEQYFGPGTRLTVT.

This chain connects TRBV5-5 to TRBJ1-1; no firm D call. The germline V and J ends were trimmed by 5 bases and 4 bases, with 6 bases remaining between them. From germline, CDR1 is SGHKS and CDR2 YYEKEE (reference sequence). This CDR3 spans 11 amino acids. The CDR3 sequence: CASSKGTEAFF. The CDR3 DNA is TGTGCCAGCAGTAAGGGCACTGAAGCTTTCTTT.

The V and J genes are TRBV11-2 and TRBJ2-1; D not resolved. Germline V gene data show CDR1 as SGHAT and CDR2 as FQNNGV. Trimming shortened V by 4 bases and J by 6 bases, and 13 bases separated the two germline ends. The CDR3 has 14 residues. CDR3 coding DNA: TGTGCCAGCAGCTATGTAGTGGCGGTCAATGAGCAGTTCTTC. Translated: CASSYVVAVNEQFF.

V and J are TRBV7-9 and TRBJ1-3; 8 bases align to TRBD1. Germline V gene lookup returns CDR1 SEHNR and CDR2 FQNEAQ (reference sequence). Trimming removed 5 bases from V and 5 bases from J; junction bases left unmatched: 11. The CDR3 consists of 16 residues. CDR3: CASSPRTGLGRNTIYF. In DNA, the CDR3 is TGTGCCAGCAGCCCCCGGACAGGGCTGGGCAGAAACACCATATATTTT.

The genes are TRBV28 and TRBJ2-3; 14 bases line up with TRBD2. This CDR3 has 21 residues. Germline CDR1 reads MDHEN; CDR2 reads SYDVKM. V shed 7 bases, J shed 0 bases, and the junction held 18 bases outside the gene matches. CDR3 residues: CASITRARLAGGGLSTDTQYF. In DNA form, the CDR3 reads TGTGCCAGCATTACAAGGGCCCGACTAGCGGGAGGGGGGCTTAGCACAGATACGCAGTATTTT.

The V gene is TRBV5-8, the J gene TRBJ1-1; the D is unclear. This CDR3 has 15 amino acids. Looked up from germline, CDR1 is SGHTS and CDR2 is YDEGEE. V lost 6 bases and J 1 base, leaving 16 bases between the germline ends. The CDR3 protein is CASNYGSWGNTEAFF. In DNA form, the CDR3 reads TGTGCCAGCAACTACGGATCATGGGGGAACACTGAAGCTTTCTTT.

CDR3 protein: CASSLTGVTSYEQYF. CDR3 coding DNA: TGTGCCAGCAGTTTGACAGGGGTTACCTCCTACGAGCAGTACTTC. The chain carries TRBV6-5 and TRBJ2-7, with 8 nucleotides matching TRBD1. Germline V gene lookup returns CDR1 MNHEY and CDR2 SVGAGI. The trim removed 4 bases at V and 0 bases at J, leaving 5 bases unmatched. This CDR3 is built from 15 residues.

Details on this clone: Within the sample, other DNA sequences also encode this same CDR3. The genes are TRBV6-5 and TRBJ2-7; D ambiguous. The CDR3 is 13 residues long. CDR1 is MNHEY and CDR2 is SVGAGI in the germline V gene. The germline V and J ends were trimmed by 0 bases and 0 bases, with 3 bases remaining between them. The CDR3: CASSYSDSYEQYF. CDR3 coding DNA: TGTGCCAGCAGTTACTCGGACTCCTACGAGCAGTACTTC.

This sequence joins TRBV6-5 and TRBJ2-5; TRBD2 is a possible D gene (6 bases). The germline V and J ends were trimmed by 6 bases and 5 bases, with 19 bases remaining between them. The CDR3 consists of 15 residues. The germline V gene encodes CDR1 MNHEY and CDR2 SVGAGI. The CDR3, as DNA: TGTGCCAGCAGGGGCTGGGCCCCGGAGGGGGAGACCCAGTACTTC. This sequence encodes CASRGWAPEGETQYF.

This rearrangement joins TRBV7-9 to TRBJ1-1; 9 bases agree with TRBD1. This CDR3 comprises 13 residues. The germline gives CDR1 SEHNR, CDR2 FQNEAQ (reference sequence). The junction had 7 bases not matched to a gene; V was cut back by 7 bases and J by 7 bases. The CDR3 DNA follows: TGTGCCAGCACTGGACAGGGGTGGTTTGAAGCTTTCTTT. It yields the protein CASTGQGWFEAFF.

This chain connects TRBV7-9 to TRBJ2-7; weak D call: TRBD1 (6 bases). Germline assignment: CDR1 SEHNR and CDR2 FQNEAQ (reference sequence). The CDR3 runs to 14 residues. Trimming shortened V by 6 bases and J by 2 bases, and 14 bases separated the two germline ends. The CDR3 reads CASSQDSRPYEQYF. CDR3 nucleotides: TGTGCCAGCAGTCAGGACAGTAGACCCTACGAGCAGTACTTC.

The chain uses TRBV6-6 and TRBJ1-2; possible D gene TRBD1, 5 bases. CDR3 size: 16 residues. Deletions cut 6 bases from V and 2 bases from J, with 19 bases between. Germline loops: CDR1 MNHNY, CDR2 SVGAGI (reference sequence). CDR3 sequence (DNA): TGTGCCAGCAGCAGACCAGAGTTCTGGGGCAACTATGGCTACACCTTC. It yields the protein CASSRPEFWGNYGYTF.

The V and J genes are TRBV6-6 and TRBJ2-2; D possibly corresponds to TRBD1 (6 bases). The CDR3 sequence is 15 residues long. From germline, CDR1 is MNHNY and CDR2 SVGAGI (reference sequence). V dropped 3 bases and J dropped 4 bases, with 12 bases sitting between them. The CDR3 sequence: CASSYPGTTTGELFF. The DNA of the CDR3 is TGTGCCAGCAGTTATCCCGGGACAACCACCGGGGAGCTGTTTTTT.

The V and J genes are TRBV7-6 and TRBJ2-7; D is perhaps TRBD2 (6 bases). V was cut by 1 base and J by 8 bases, with 9 bases left in between. This CDR3 comprises 12 residues. The V gene's germline CDR1 is SGHVS and CDR2 FNYEAQ. The CDR3 loop is CASSLGGVQQYF. The DNA for the CDR3 is TGTGCCAGCAGCTTAGGGGGGGTTCAGCAGTACTTC. The complete variable domain, with remaining parts taken from reference TRBV7-6 and TRBJ2-7, reads GAGVSQSPRYKVTKRGQDVALRCDPISGHVSLYWYRQALGQGPEFLTYFNYEAQQDKSGLPNDRFSAERPEGSISTLTIQRTEQRDSAMYRCASSLGGVQQYFGPGTRLTVT.

V and J are TRBV5-1 and TRBJ1-5; D gene unclear. Germline CDR1 reads SGHRS; CDR2 reads YFSETQ. The CDR3 loop spans 13 amino acids. V dropped 4 bases and J dropped 7 bases, with 12 bases sitting between them. CDR3: CASSQDPLQPQHF. DNA for the CDR3: TGCGCCAGCAGCCAGGACCCCTTGCAGCCCCAGCATTTT.

The V gene is TRBV7-8, the J gene TRBJ1-2; D gene ambiguous. The V gene lost 5 bases and the J gene lost 5 bases, with 18 bases spanning the gap. The CDR3 totals 15 residues. Germline CDR1 is SGHVS and CDR2 is FQNEAQ. CDR3 in amino acids: CASSTLAGLRYGYTF. The CDR3 region has the DNA TGTGCCAGCAGCACACTAGCCGGGCTCAGATATGGCTACACCTTC.